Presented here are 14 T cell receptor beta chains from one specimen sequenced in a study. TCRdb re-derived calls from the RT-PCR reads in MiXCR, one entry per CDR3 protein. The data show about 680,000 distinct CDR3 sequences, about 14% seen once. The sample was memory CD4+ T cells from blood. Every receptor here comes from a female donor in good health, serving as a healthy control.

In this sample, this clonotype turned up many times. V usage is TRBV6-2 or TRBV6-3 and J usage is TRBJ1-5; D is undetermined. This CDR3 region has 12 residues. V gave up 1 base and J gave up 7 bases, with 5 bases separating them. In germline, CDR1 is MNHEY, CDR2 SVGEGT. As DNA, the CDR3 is TGTGCCAGCAGTTACTTCAGACAGCCCCAGCATTTT. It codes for CASSYFRQPQHF.

The CDR3 protein is CSAKPLGELYNSPLHF. For the CDR3, the DNA is TGCAGTGCTAAGCCTTTGGGAGAACTTTATAATTCACCCCTCCACTTT. V usage is TRBV20-1 and J usage is TRBJ1-6; no firm D call. Germline assignment: CDR1 DFQATT and CDR2 SNEGSKA (reference sequence). The V end was cut by 4 bases, the J end by 4 bases, with 17 bases between. The CDR3 is 16 amino acids.

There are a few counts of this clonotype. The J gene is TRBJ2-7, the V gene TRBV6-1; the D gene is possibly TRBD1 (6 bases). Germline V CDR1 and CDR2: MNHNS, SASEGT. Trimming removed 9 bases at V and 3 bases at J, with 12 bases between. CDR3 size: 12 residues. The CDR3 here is CASNEGHYEQYF. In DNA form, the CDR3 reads TGTGCCAGTAACGAGGGACACTACGAGCAGTACTTC.

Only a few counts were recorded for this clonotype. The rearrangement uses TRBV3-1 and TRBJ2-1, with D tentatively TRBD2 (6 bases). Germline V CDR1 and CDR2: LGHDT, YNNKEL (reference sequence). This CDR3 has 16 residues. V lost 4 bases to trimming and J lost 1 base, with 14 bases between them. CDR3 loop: CASSRLTSTSYNEQFF. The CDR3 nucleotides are TGTGCCAGCAGCCGTCTGACTAGTACGTCCTACAATGAGCAGTTCTTC.

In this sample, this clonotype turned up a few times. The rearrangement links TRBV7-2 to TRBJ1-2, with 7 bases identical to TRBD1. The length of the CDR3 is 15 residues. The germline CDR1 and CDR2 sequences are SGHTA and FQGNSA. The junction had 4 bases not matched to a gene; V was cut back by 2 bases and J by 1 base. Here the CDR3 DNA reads TGTGCCAGCAGCTTATCAGGGGGAATTAACTATGGCTACACCTTC. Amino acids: CASSLSGGINYGYTF. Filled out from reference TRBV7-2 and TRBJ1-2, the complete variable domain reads GAGVSQSPSNKVTEKGKDVELRCDPISGHTALYWYRQSLGQGLEFLIYFQGNSAPDKSGLPSDRFSAERTGGSVSTLTIQRTQQEDSAVYLCASSLSGGINYGYTFGSGTRLTVV.

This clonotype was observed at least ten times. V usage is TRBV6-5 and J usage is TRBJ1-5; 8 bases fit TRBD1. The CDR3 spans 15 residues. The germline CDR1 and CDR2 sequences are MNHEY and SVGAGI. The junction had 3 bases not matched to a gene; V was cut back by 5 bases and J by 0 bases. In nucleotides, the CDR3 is TGTGCCAGCAGTCAGGGGGCTTTTAGCAATCAGCCCCAGCATTTT. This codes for CASSQGAFSNQPQHF.

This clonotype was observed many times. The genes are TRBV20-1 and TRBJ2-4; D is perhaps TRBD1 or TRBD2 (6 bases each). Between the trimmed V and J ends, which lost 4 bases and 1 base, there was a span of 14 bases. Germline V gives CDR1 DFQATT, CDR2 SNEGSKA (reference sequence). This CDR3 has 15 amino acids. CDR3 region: CSAIVGGSAKNIQYF. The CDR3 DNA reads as TGCAGTGCTATTGTAGGGGGGTCCGCCAAAAACATTCAGTACTTC.

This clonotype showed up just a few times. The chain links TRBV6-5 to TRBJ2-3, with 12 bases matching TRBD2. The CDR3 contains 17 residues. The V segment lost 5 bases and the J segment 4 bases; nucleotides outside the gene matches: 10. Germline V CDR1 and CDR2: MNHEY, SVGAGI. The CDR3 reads CASSTGLAGWGPDTQYF. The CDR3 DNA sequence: TGTGCCAGCAGTACGGGACTAGCGGGCTGGGGCCCAGATACGCAGTATTTT.

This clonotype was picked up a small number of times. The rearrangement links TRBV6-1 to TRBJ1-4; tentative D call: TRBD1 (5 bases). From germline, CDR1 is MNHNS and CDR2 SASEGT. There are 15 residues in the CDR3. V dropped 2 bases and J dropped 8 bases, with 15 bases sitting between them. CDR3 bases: TGTGCCAGCAGTGAATCTTATCGGGGGGAGGAAAAACTGTTTTTT. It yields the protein CASSESYRGEEKLFF.

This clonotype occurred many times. The CDR3 spells CSARVRLAELYEQYF. CDR3 nucleotide sequence: TGCAGTGCTAGAGTAAGACTAGCGGAACTCTACGAGCAGTACTTC. The chain has TRBV20-1 and TRBJ2-7; 9 positions agree with TRBD2. The V and J ends lost 1 base and 3 bases, in that order; junction bases with no gene match: 7. Germline V gives CDR1 DFQATT, CDR2 SNEGSKA (reference sequence). This CDR3 is built from 15 residues.

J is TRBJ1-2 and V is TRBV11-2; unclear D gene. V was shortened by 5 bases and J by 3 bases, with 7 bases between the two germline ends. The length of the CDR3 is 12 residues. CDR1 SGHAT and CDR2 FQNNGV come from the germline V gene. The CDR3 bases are TGTGCCAGCAGCACCAACGACTATGGCTACACCTTC. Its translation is CASSTNDYGYTF.

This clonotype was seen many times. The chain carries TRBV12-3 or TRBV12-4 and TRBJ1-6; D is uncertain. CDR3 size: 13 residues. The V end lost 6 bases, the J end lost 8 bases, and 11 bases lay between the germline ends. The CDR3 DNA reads TGTGCCAGCAGCCCCGGACCGTATTCACCCCTCCACTTT. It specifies CASSPGPYSPLHF.

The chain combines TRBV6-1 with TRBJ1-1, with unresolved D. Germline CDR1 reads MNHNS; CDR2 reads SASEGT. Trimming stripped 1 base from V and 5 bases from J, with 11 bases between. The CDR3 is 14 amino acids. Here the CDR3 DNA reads TGTGCCAGCAGTGAAGAGAGGACGCGAACTGAAGCTTTCTTT. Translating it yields CASSEERTRTEAFF.

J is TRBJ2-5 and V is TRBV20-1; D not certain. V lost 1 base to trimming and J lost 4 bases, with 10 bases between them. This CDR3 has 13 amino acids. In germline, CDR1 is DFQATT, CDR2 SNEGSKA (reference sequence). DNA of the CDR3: TGCAGTGCTAGAGGCTCCAGAGGAGAGACCCAGTACTTC. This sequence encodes CSARGSRGETQYF.